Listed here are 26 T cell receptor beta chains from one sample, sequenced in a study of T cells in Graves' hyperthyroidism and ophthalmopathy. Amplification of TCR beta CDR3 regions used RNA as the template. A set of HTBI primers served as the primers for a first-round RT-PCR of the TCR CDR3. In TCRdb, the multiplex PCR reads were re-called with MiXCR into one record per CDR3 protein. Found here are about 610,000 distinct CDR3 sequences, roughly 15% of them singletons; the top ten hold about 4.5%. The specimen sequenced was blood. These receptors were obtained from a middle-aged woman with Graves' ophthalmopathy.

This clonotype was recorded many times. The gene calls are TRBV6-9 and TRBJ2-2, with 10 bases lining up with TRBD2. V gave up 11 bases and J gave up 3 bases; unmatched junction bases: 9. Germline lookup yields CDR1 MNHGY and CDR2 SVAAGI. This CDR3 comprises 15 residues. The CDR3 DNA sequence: TGTGCCGGAGGGCTAGCGGGAGAAGACACCGGGGAGCTGTTTTTT. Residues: CAGGLAGEDTGELFF.

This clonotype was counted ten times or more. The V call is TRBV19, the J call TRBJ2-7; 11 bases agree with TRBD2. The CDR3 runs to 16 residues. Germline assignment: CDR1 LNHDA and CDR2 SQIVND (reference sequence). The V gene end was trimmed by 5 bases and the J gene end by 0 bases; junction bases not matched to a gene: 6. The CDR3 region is CASSASSGRSSYEQYF. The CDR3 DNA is TGTGCCAGTAGTGCCTCTAGCGGGAGGAGCTCCTACGAGCAGTACTTC.

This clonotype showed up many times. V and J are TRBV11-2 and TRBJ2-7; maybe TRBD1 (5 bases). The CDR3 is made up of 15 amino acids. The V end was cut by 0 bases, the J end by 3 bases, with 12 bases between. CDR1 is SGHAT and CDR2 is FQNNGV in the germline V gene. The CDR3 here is CASSLDLATVYEQYF. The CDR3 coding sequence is TGTGCCAGCAGCTTAGATCTGGCGACAGTCTACGAGCAGTACTTC.

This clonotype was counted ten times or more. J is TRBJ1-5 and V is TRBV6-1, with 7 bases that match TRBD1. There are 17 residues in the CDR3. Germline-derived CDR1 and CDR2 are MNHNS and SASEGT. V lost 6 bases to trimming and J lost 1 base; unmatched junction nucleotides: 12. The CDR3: CASSAVTGTRSNQPQHF. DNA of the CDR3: TGTGCCAGCAGCGCCGTGACAGGGACTCGGAGCAATCAGCCCCAGCATTTT.

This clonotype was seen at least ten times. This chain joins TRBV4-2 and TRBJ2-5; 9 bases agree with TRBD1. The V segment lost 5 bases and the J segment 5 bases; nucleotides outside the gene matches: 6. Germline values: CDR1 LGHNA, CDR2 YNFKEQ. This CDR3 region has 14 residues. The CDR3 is CASSSQGAVETQYF. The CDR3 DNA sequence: TGTGCCAGCAGCTCACAGGGGGCGGTTGAGACCCAGTACTTC.

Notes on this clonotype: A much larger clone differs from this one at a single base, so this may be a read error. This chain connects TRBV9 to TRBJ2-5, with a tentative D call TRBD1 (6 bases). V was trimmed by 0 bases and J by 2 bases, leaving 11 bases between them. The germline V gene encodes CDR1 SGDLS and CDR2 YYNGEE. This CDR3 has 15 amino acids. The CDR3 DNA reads TGTGCCAGCAGCGTAGGGGGACACCTACAAGAGACCCAGTACTTC. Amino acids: CASSVGGHLQETQYF.

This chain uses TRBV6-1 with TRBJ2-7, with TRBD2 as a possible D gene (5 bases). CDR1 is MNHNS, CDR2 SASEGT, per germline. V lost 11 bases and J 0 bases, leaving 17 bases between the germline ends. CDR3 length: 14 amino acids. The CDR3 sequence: CAVESDSSSYEQYF. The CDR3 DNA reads TGTGCCGTCGAGTCGGACTCGAGCTCCTACGAGCAGTACTTC.

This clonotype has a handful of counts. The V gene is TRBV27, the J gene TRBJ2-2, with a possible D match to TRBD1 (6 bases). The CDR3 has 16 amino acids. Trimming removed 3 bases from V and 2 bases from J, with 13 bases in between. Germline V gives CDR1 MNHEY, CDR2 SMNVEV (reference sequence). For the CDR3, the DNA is TGTGCCAGCAGTTTCTCAGGGGCCATAAACACCGGGGAGCTGTTTTTT. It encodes CASSFSGAINTGELFF.

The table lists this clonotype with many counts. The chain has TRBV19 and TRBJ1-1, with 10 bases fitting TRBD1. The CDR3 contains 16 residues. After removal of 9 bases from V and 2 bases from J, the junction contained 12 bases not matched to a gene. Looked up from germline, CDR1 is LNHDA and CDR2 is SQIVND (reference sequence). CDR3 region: CASLPGQGFGNTEAFF. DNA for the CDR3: TGTGCCAGCTTACCGGGACAGGGGTTCGGAAACACTGAAGCTTTCTTT.

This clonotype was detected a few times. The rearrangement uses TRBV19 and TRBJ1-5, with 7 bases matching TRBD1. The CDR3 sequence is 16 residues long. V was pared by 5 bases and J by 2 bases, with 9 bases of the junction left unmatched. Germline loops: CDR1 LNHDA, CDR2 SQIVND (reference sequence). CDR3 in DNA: TGTGCCAGTAGTCTCTCGACAGGGTTTGGCAATCAGCCCCAGCATTTT. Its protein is CASSLSTGFGNQPQHF.

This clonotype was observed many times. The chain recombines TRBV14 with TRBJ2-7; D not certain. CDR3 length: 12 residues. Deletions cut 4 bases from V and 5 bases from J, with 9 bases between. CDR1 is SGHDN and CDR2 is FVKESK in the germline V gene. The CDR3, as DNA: TGTGCCAGCAGCCCATGGGGAAACGAGCAGTACTTC. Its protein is CASSPWGNEQYF.

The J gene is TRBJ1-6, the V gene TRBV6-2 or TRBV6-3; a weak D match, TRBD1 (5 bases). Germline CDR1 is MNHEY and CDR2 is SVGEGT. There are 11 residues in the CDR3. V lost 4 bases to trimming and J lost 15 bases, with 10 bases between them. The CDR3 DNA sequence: TGTGCCAGCAGTTCGACAGACTGCCTCCACTTT. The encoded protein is CASSSTDCLHF.

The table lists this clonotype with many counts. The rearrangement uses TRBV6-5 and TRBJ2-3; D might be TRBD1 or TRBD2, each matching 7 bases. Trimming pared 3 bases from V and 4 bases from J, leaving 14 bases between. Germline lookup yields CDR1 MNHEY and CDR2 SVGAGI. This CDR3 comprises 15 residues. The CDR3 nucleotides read TGTGCCAGCAGTTATACCAGGGGGGGCGCAGATACGCAGTATTTT. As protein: CASSYTRGGADTQYF.

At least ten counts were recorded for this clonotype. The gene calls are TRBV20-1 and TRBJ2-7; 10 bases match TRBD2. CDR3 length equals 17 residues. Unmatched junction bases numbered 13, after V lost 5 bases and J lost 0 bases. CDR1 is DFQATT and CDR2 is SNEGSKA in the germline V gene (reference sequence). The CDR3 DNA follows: TGCAGTGCTGCAGGGGCTACACTAGCGGGGAGCTCCTACGAGCAGTACTTC. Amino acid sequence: CSAAGATLAGSSYEQYF.

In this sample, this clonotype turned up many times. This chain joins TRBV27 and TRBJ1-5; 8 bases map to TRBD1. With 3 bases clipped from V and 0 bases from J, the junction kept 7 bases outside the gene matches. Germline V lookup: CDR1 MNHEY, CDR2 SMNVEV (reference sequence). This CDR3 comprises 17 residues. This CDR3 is CASSLCRGPYSNQPQHF. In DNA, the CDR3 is TGTGCCAGCAGTTTGTGCAGGGGGCCATATAGCAATCAGCCCCAGCATTTT.

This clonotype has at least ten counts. CDR3 nucleotide sequence: TGTGCCAGCAGTTGGCGACCCGGGGAGCTGTTTTTT. It encodes CASSWRPGELFF. The V and J genes are TRBV27 and TRBJ2-2; no definite D call. Per germline, CDR1 MNHEY and CDR2 SMNVEV (reference sequence). The ends were cut back, 4 bases at V and 6 bases at J, with 6 bases in the middle. The CDR3 runs to 12 residues.

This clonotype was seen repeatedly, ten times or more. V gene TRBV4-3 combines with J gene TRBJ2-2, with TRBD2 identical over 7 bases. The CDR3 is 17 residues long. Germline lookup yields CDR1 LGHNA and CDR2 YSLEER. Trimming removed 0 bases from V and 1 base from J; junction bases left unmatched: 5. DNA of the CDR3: TGCGCCAGCAGCCAAGAGGTGGCTAGCGGGAACACCGGGGAGCTGTTTTTT. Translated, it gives CASSQEVASGNTGELFF.

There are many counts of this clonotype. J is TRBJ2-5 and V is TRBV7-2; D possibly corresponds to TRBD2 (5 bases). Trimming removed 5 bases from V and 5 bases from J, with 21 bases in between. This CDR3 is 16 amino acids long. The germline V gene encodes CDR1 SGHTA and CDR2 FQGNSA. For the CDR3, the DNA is TGTGCCAGCAGCCCCGGTCGGTTCTCGACGGGGGAGACCCAGTACTTC. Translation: CASSPGRFSTGETQYF.

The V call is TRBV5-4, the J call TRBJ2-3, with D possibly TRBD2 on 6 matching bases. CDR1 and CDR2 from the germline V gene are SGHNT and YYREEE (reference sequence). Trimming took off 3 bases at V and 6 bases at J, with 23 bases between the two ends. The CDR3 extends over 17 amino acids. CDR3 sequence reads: CASSWSPSDPPPDTQYF. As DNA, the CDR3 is TGTGCCAGCAGCTGGTCACCTAGCGACCCCCCCCCGGATACGCAGTATTTT.

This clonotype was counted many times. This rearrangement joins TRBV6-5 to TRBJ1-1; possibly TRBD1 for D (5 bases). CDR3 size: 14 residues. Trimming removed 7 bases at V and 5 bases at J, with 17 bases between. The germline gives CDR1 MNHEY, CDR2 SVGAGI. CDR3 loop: CASTRDLSGTEAFF. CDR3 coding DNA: TGTGCCAGCACCAGGGACCTTTCGGGAACTGAAGCTTTCTTT.

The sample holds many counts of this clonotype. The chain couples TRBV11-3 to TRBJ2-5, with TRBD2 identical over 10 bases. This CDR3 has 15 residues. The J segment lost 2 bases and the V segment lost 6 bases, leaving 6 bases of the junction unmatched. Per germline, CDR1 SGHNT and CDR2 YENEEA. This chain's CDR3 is CASSSAGGRQETQYF. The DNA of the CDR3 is TGTGCCAGCAGTTCAGCGGGAGGGCGGCAAGAGACCCAGTACTTC.

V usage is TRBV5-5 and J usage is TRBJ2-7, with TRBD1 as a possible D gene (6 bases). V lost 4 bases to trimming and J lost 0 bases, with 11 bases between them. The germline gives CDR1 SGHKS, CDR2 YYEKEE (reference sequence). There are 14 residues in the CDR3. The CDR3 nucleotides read TGTGCCAGCAGCAAACAGGGTAGCTCCTACGAGCAGTACTTC. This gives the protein CASSKQGSSYEQYF.

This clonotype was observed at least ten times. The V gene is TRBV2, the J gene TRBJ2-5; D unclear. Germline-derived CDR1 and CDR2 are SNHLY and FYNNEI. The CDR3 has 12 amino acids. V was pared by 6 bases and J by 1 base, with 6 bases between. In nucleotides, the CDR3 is TGTGCCAGCAGCGCCCCCCAAGAGACCCAGTACTTC. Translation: CASSAPQETQYF.

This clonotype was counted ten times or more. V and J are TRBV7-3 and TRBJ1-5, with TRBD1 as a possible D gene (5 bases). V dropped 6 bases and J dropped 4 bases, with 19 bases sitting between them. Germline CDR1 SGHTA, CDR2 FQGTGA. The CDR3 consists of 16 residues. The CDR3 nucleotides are TGTGCCAGCAGACCAAGGGGCCAGGGATGGAATCAGCCCCAGCATTTT. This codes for CASRPRGQGWNQPQHF.

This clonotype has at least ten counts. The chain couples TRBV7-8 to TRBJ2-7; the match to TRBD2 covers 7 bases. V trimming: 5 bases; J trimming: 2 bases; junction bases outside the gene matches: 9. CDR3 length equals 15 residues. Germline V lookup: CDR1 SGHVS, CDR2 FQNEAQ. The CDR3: CASSDSPGGTYEQYF. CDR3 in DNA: TGTGCCAGCAGCGACAGCCCCGGGGGGACCTACGAGCAGTACTTC.

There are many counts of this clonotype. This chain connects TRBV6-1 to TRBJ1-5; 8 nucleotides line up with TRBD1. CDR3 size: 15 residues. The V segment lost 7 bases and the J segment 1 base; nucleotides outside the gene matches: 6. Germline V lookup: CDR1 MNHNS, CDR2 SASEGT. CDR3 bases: TGTGCCAGCACCACCGGACAGGGAAGCAATCAGCCCCAGCATTTT. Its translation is CASTTGQGSNQPQHF.